This TCR beta chain was captured by sequencing in a study of OX40 agonist ivuxolimab in advanced cancers. Looking at the study overall: Every 2 weeks, patients received ivuxolimab intravenously, dosed at 0.01 to 10 mg/kg.

The method was immunoSEQ multiplex PCR; TCRdb's version includes in-frame clones alone and lacks a portion of them. The sample lists about 80,000 clones, 85% to 95% occurring once. CDR1 MRHNA and CDR2 SNTAGT come from the germline V gene. The CDR3 contains 16 residues. Trimming removed 7 bases at V and 5 bases at J, with 23 bases between. The TCR sequence derives from an adult with an advanced solid tumor such as melanoma, head and neck, liver or kidney cancer. The specimen comprised CD4+ or CD8+ T cells sorted from blood, sampled in a trial of the OX40 agonist ivuxolimab. The chain links TRBV6-4 to TRBJ1-1; D call uncertain. The CDR3 loop reads CASTPPLQLESTEAFF. The CDR3 nucleotides read TGTGCCAGCACCCCCCCATTACAGTTGGAGAGTACTGAAGCTTTCTTT.